The rows below give T cell receptor beta chains drawn from one sample of a study of tumor-infiltrating lymphocytes in localized non-small cell lung cancer. TCRdb's table, derived via immunoSEQ multiplex PCR, lists solely in-frame clones and lacks some. This sample has 17,000 or so clones, with 65% to 80% found just once. The sequenced material came from lung tumor tissue. These receptors originate from a human donor with non-small cell lung cancer. Both conserved end residues are part of each CDR3. D genes are given only for firm matches. A row's size may be missing; if present it is once, few, many or a size class.

D gene | J gene | clone size | V gene | CDR3 DNA | CDR3 protein
- | TRBJ1-2 | - | TRBV30 | TGTGCCTGGAGAAAGGGTAACTATGGCTACACCTTC | CAWRKGNYGYTF
- | TRBJ1-1 | - | TRBV7-9 | TGTGCCAGCAGGGAGGACAGCACGAGGGAGGCTTTCTTT | CASREDSTREAFF
TRBD1 | TRBJ1-5 | once | TRBV5-1 | TGCGCCAGCAGCCCATCTGGGACAGGGACTCAGCCCCAGCATTTT | CASSPSGTGTQPQHF
TRBD1 | TRBJ1-2 | medium-sized | TRBV10-3 | TGTGCCATCCTCCGGACAGGGCGCTACTATGGCTACACCTTC | CAILRTGRYYGYTF
- | TRBJ1-1 | few | TRBV27 | TGTGCCAGCAGTAACTGGGGTGAAGCTTTCTTT | CASSNWGEAFF
TRBD2 | TRBJ2-2 | - | TRBV4-1 | TGCGCCAGCAGCCAAACACCTTGGGGGGGGACCGTGACCGGGGAGCTGTTTTTT | CASSQTPWGGTVTGELFF
- | TRBJ2-2 | - | TRBV1 | TGCACCAGCAGCCAGTCGGGACTAGCGGGAGGTGGGGACACCGGGGAGCTGTTTTTT | CTSSQSGLAGGGDTGELFF
- | TRBJ2-2 | once | TRBV29-1 | TGCAGCGTCGGCAGGGTGAGAACCGGGGAGCTGTTTTTT | CSVGRVRTGELFF
- | TRBJ1-2 | - | TRBV7-9 | TGTGCCAGCAGCCCCGGCCAGCAGGCGCTCTATGGCTACACCTTC | CASSPGQQALYGYTF
- | TRBJ1-1 | - | TRBV7-9 | TGTGCCAGCAGCCGATCAGGAGGTACTGAAGCTTTCTTT | CASSRSGGTEAFF
- | TRBJ1-4 | - | TRBV6-5 | TGTGCCAGCAGTCCACACAGAACTAATGAAAAACTGTTTTTT | CASSPHRTNEKLFF
- | TRBJ2-5 | - | TRBV27 | TGTGCCAGCCGTTACAGGGACGAGACCCAGTACTTC | CASRYRDETQYF
TRBD1 | TRBJ2-1 | - | TRBV18 | TGTGCCAGCTCACCACCTGGGACAGGGACCAACCCGCTACCTGGGCAGTTCTTC | CASSPPGTGTNPLPGQFF
- | TRBJ2-1 | - | TRBV5-1 | TGCGCCAGCAGCTTGGGACGATTTAAAGAGGGAAATGAGCAGTTCTTC | CASSLGRFKEGNEQFF
- | TRBJ1-2 | - | TRBV7-2 | TGTGCCAGCAGCCCTCAGGGTATTGGCTACACCTTC | CASSPQGIGYTF
TRBD2 | TRBJ2-7 | once | TRBV19 | TGTGCCAGTAGTACCGGTGGGCGGGAGTCCCCCTACGAGCAGTACTTC | CASSTGGRESPYEQYF
TRBD1 | TRBJ2-1 | - | TRBV27 | TGTGCCAGCAGTTTAAGGGGGCGCAATGAGCAGTTCTTC | CASSLRGRNEQFF
TRBD1 | TRBJ2-1 | once | TRBV6-6 | TGTGCCAGCAGACAGGGGGCAGTTGTAAATGAGCAGTTCTTC | CASRQGAVVNEQFF
- | TRBJ1-2 | - | TRBV4-2 | TGTGCCAGCAGCCAAGATACCAGGGTCTATGGCTACACCTTC | CASSQDTRVYGYTF
- | TRBJ2-7 | - | TRBV6-4 | TGTGCCAGCAGTGCCCAAGACCGGAGCTCCTACGAGCAGTACTTC | CASSAQDRSSYEQYF
TRBD2 | TRBJ2-1 | - | TRBV5-1 | TGCGCCAGCAGCTCCCTGAGCGGGGATGAGCAGTTCTTC | CASSSLSGDEQFF
- | TRBJ2-3 | - | TRBV5-3 | TGTGCCTCCCCAACGAGGGATACGCAGTATTTT | CASPTRDTQYF
- | TRBJ2-7 | once | TRBV6-1 | TGTGCCAGCAGTGAAGTTCTGACCATCTATCGGGGCTACGAGCAGTACTTC | CASSEVLTIYRGYEQYF
TRBD2 | TRBJ2-3 | - | TRBV10-3 | TGTGCCATCAGTGAGCGGATACTAGCGGGAGGGGGAGATACGCAGTATTTT | CAISERILAGGGDTQYF
- | TRBJ1-1 | once | TRBV15 | TGTGCCACCAGCAGAGATAATCTGCGGTCGGGTGAAGCTTTCTTT | CATSRDNLRSGEAFF
- | TRBJ2-3 | - | TRBV19 | TGTGCCAGTAGTAAAGGCAGTTCGGCAGATACGCAGTATTTT | CASSKGSSADTQYF
- | TRBJ2-7 | - | TRBV27 | TGTGCCAGCAGTTTGACGACCTCCTACGAGCAGTACTTC | CASSLTTSYEQYF